This T cell receptor (beta chain) was sequenced for a study of radiation and T cells in renal cell carcinoma. Study-wide context: Nephrectomy followed 15 Gy stereotactic body radiation by 4 weeks.

Of note for this clone: Its specificity is unknown.

This CDR3 contains 15 residues. Assay: immunoSEQ multiplex PCR; the TCRdb copy retains only in-frame clones and omits some. The table records roughly 130,000 clones, approximately 91% of them present only once. Sample time point: baseline pretreatment blood. Treatment specified: 15 Gy SBRT to primary tumor, nephrectomy 4 weeks later. This renal cell carcinoma was of the clear cell type. Study results and limitations: From baseline, blood top tumor clonotypes peaked at 2 weeks post-radiation.

Sample: blood, taken from a patient whose treatment included radiotherapy and nephrectomy. This clonotype originated in a woman between 45 and 60 years old with renal cell carcinoma. The rearrangement joins TRBV21-1 to TRBJ2-7; the table's D call of TRBD1 was not tested on the DNA. TRBV21-1 is a documented pseudogene. The CDR3 sequence: CASSNRTGTHYEQYF. The CDR3 DNA reads TGTGCCAGCAGCAATCGAACAGGGACACACTACGAGCAGTACTTC.